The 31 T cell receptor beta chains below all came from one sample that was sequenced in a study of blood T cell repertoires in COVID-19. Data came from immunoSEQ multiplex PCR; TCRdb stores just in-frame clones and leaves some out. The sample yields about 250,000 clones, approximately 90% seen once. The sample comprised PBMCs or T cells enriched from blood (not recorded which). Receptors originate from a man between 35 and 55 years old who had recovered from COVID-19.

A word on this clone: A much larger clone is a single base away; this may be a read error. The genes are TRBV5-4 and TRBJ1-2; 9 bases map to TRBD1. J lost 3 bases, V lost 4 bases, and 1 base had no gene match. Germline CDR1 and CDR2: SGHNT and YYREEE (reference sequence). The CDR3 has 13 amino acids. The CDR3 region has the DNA TGTGCCAGCAGCGGGGACAGGGACTATGGCTACACCTTC. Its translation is CASSGDRDYGYTF.

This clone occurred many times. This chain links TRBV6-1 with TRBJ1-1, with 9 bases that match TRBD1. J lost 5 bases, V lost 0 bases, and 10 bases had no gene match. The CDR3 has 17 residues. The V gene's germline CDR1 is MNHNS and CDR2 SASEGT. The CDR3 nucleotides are TGTGCCAGCAGTGAAGCCGGGGACAGGGAAGGACGGACTGAAGCTTTCTTT. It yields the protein CASSEAGDREGRTEAFF.

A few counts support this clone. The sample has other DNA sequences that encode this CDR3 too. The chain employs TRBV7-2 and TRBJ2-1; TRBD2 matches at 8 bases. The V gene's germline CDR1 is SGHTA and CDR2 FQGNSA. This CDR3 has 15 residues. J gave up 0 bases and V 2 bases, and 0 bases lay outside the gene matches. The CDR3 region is CASSLSGSSYNEQFF. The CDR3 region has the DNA TGTGCCAGCAGCTTAAGCGGGAGCTCCTACAATGAGCAGTTCTTC.

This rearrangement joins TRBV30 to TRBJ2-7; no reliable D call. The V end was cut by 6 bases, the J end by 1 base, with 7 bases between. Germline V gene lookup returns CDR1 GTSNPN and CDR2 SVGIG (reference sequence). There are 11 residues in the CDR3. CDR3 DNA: TGTGCCTGTGGGCTGTCCTACGAGCAGTACTTC. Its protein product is CACGLSYEQYF. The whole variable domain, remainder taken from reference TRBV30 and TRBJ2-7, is SQTIHQWPATLVQPVGSPLSLECTVEGTSNPNLYWYRQAAGRGLQLLFYSVGIGQISSEVPQNLSASRPQDRQFILSSKKLLLSDSGFYLCACGLSYEQYFGPGTRLTVT.

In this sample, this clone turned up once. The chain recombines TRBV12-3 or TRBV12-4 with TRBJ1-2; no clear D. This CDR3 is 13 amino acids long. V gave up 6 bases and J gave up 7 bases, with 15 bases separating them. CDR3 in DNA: TGTGCCAGCAGCGTGTCGGTTATCGGTGGCTACACCTTC. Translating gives CASSVSVIGGYTF.

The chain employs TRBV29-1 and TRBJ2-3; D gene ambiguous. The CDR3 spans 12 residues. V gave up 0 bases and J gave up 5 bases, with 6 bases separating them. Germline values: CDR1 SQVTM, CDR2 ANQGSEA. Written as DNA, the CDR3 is TGCAGCGTTGAAGACCCCCGAGATACGCAGTATTTT. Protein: CSVEDPRDTQYF.

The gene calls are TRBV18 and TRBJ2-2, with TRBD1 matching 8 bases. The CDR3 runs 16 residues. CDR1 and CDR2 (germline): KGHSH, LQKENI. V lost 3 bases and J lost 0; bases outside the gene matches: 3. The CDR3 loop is CASSPPGQANTGELFF. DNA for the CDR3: TGTGCCAGCTCACCGCCGGGACAGGCGAACACCGGGGAGCTGTTTTTT.

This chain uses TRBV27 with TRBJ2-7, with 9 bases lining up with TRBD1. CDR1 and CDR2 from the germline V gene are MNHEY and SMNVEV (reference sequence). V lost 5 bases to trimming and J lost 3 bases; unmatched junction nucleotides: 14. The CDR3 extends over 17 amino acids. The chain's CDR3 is CASSVRDRARHFYEQYF. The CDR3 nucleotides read TGTGCCAGCAGTGTCCGGGACAGGGCCCGTCATTTCTACGAGCAGTACTTC.

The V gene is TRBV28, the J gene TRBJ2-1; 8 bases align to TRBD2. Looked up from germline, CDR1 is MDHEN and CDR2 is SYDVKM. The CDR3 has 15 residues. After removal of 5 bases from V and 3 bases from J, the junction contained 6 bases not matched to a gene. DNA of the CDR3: TGTGCCAGCAGTATAACTAGCGGAATCTACAATGAGCAGTTCTTC. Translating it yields CASSITSGIYNEQFF.

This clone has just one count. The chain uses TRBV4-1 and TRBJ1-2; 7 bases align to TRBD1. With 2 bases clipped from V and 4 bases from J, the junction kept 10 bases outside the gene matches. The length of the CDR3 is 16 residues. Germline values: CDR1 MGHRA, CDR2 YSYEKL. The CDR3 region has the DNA TGCGCCAGCAGCCAAAATACAGGGGACGCAAGCTATGGCTACACCTTC. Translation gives CASSQNTGDASYGYTF.

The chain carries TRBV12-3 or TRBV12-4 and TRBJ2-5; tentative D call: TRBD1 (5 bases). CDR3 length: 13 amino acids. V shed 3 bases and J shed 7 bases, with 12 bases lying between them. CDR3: CASSFNSGATQYF. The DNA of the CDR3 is TGTGCCAGCAGTTTCAACTCTGGGGCGACCCAGTACTTC.

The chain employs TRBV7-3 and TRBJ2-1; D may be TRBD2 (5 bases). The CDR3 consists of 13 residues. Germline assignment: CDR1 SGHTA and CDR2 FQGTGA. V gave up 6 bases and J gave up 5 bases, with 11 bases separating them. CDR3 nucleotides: TGTGCCAGCAGTGAGACCGGGAACAATGAGCAGTTCTTC. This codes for CASSETGNNEQFF.

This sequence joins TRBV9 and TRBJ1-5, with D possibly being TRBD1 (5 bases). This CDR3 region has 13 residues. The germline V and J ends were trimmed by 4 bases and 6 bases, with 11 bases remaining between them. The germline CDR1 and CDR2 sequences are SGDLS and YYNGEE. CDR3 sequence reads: CASSRAGGQPQHF. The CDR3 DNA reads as TGTGCCAGCAGCCGCGCGGGGGGTCAGCCCCAGCATTTT.

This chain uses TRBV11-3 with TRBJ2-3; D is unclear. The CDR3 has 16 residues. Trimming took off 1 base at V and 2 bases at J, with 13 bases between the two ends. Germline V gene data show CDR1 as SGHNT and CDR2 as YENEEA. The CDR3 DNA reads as TGTGCCAGCAGCTTAGGGAGTACCGGCTCCACAGATACGCAGTATTTT. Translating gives CASSLGSTGSTDTQYF.

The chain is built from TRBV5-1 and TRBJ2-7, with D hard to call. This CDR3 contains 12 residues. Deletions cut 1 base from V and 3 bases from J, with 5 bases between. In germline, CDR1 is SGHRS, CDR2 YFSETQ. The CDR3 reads CASSLNSYEQYF. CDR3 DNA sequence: TGCGCCAGCAGCTTGAACAGCTACGAGCAGTACTTC.

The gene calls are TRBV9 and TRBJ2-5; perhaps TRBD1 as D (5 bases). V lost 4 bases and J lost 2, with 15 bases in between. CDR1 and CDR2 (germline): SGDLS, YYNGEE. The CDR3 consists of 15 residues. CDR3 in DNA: TGTGCCAGCAGCTCCCTGGGGCACGGACAAGAGACCCAGTACTTC. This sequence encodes CASSSLGHGQETQYF.

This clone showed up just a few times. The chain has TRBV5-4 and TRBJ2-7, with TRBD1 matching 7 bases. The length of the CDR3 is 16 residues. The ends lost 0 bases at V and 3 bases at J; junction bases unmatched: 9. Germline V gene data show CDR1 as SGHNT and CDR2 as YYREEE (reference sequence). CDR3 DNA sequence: TGTGCCAGCAGCTTGGCCCCGTCCGGGACAGTCTACGAGCAGTACTTC. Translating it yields CASSLAPSGTVYEQYF.

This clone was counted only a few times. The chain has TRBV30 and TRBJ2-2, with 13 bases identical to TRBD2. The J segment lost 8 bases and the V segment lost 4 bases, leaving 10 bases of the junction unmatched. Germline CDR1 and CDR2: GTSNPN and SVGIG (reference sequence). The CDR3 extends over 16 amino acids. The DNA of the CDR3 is TGTGCCTGGATGGCCGGGACTAGCGGGGTCAGGGGGGAGCTGTTTTTT. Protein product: CAWMAGTSGVRGELFF.

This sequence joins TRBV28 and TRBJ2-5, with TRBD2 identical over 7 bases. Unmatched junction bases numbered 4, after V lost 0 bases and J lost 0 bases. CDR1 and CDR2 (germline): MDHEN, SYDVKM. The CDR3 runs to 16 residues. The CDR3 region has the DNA TGTGCCAGCAGTTTATGCTGGGGGGGGTACCAAGAGACCCAGTACTTC. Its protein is CASSLCWGGYQETQYF. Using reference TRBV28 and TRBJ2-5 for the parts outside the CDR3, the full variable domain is DVKVTQSSRYLVKRTGEKVFLECVQDMDHENMFWYRQDPGLGLRLIYFSYDVKMKEKGDIPEGYSVSREKKERFSLILESASTNQTSMYLCASSLCWGGYQETQYFGPGTRLLVL.

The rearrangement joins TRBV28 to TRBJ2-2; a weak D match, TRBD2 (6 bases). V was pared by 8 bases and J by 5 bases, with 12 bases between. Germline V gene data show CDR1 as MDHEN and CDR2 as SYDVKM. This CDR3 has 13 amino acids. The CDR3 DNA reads TGTGCCAGCCGAGATGGGGGGACCGGGGAGCTGTTTTTT. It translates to CASRDGGTGELFF. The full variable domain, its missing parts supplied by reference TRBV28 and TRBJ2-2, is DVKVTQSSRYLVKRTGEKVFLECVQDMDHENMFWYRQDPGLGLRLIYFSYDVKMKEKGDIPEGYSVSREKKERFSLILESASTNQTSMYLCASRDGGTGELFFGEGSRLTVL.

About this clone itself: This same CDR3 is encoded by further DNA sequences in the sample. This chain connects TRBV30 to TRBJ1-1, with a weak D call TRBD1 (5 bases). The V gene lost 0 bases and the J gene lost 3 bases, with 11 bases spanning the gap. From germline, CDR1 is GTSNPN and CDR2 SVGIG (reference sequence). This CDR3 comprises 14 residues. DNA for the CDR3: TGTGCCTGGAGTGTAGGAACGGGGGACACTGAAGCTTTCTTT. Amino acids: CAWSVGTGDTEAFF. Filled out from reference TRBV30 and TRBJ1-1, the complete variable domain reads SQTIHQWPATLVQPVGSPLSLECTVEGTSNPNLYWYRQAAGRGLQLLFYSVGIGQISSEVPQNLSASRPQDRQFILSSKKLLLSDSGFYLCAWSVGTGDTEAFFGQGTRLTVV.

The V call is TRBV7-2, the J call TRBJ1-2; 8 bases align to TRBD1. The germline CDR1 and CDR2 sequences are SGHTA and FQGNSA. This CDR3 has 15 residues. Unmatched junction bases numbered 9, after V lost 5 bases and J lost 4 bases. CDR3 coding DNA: TGTGCCAGCAGCGCAGACAGGGGCGGGGGCTATGGCTACACCTTC. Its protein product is CASSADRGGGYGYTF.

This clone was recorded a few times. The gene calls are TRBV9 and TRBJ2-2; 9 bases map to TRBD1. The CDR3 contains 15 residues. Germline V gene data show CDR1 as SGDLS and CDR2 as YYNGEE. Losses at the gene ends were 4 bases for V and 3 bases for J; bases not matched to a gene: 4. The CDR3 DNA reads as TGTGCCAGCAGCCCAACAGGGGGCGACACCGGGGAGCTGTTTTTT. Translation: CASSPTGGDTGELFF.

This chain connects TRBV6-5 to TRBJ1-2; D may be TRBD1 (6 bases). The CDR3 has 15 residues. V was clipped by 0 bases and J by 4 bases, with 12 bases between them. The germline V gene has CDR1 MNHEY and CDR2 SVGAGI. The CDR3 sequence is CASSYSLDRTYGYTF. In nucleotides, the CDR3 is TGTGCCAGCAGTTACTCTCTAGACAGGACCTATGGCTACACCTTC.

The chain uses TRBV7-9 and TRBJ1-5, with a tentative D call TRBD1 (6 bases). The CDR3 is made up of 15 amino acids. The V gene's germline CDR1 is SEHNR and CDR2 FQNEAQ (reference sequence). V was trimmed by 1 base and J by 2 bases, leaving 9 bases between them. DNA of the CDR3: TGTGCCAGCAGCTTAGACCCAGGGGGCAATCAGCCCCAGCATTTT. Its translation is CASSLDPGGNQPQHF.

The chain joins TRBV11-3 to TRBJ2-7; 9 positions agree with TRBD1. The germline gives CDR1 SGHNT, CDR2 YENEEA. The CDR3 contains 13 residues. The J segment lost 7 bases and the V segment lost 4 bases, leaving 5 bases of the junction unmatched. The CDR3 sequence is CASSSGQGSEQYF. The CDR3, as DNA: TGTGCCAGCAGCTCCGGACAGGGGTCGGAGCAGTACTTC.

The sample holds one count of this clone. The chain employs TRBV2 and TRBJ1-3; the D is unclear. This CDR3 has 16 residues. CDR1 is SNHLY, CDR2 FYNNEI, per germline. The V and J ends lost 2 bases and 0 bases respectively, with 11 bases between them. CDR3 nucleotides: TGTGCCAGCAGTGAACTAGGACTCAACTCTGGAAACACCATATATTTT. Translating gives CASSELGLNSGNTIYF.

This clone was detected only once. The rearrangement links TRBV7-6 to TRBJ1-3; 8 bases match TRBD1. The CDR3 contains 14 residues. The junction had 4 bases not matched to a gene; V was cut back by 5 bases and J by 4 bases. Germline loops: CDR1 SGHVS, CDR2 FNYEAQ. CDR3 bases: TGTGCCAGCAGCCGGACAGGGAGCGGAAACACCATATATTTT. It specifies CASSRTGSGNTIYF.

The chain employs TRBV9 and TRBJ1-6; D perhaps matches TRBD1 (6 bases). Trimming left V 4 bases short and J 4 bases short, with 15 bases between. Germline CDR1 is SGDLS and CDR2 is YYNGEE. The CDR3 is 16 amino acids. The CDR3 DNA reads TGTGCCAGCAGCACAGTGGACAGACAGTATAATTCACCCCTCCACTTT. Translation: CASSTVDRQYNSPLHF.

CDR3 coding DNA: TGTGCCAGCAATCGGCGGGACGAGCAGTTCTTC. Translated: CASNRRDEQFF. The J gene is TRBJ2-1, the V gene TRBV12-3 or TRBV12-4; TRBD2 is a possible D gene (6 bases). Trimming took 7 bases from V and 10 from J, leaving 11 bases between them. This CDR3 has 11 residues.

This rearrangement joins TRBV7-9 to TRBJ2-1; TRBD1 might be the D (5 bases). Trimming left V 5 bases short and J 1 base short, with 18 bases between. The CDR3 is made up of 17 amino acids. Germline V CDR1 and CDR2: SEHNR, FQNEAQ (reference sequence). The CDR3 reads CASSIRFQGLSYNEQFF. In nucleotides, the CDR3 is TGTGCCAGCAGCATCCGTTTCCAGGGTCTGTCCTACAATGAGCAGTTCTTC.